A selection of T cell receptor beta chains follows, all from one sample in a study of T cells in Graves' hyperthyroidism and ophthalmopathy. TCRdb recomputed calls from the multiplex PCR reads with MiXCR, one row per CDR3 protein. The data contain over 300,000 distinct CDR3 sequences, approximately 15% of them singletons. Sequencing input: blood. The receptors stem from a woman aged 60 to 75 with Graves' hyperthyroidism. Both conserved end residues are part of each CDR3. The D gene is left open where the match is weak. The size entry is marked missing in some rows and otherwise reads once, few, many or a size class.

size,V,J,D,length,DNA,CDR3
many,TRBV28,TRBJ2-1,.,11,TGTGCCAGCAGACATTACAATGAGCAGTTCTTC,CASRHYNEQFF
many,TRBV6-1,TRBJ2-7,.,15,TGTGCCAGCAGTGTTTCCGGGACAATCTCCTACGAGCAGTACTTC,CASSVSGTISYEQYF
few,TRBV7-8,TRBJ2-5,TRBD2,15,TGTGCCAGCAGAGCTGCGGCGGGAGCCGTAGAGACCCAGTACTTC,CASRAAAGAVETQYF
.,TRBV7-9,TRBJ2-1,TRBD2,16,TGTGCCAGCAGTCGGGACGGCGGGACTACTTACAATGAGCAGTTCTTC,CASSRDGGTTYNEQFF
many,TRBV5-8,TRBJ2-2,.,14,TGTGCCAGCAGCCGACAGCCCCAGGGCGGGGAGCTGTTTTTT,CASSRQPQGGELFF
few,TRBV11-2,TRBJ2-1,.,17,TGTGCCAGCAGTGAAACCCCGGGCAGGGGCCACTACAATGAGCAGTTCTTC,CASSETPGRGHYNEQFF
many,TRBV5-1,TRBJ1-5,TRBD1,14,TGCGCCAGCAGCCCGGACAGGGGTGGTCAGCCCCAGCATTTT,CASSPDRGGQPQHF
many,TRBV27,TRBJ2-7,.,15,TGTGCCAGCAGTTCCCTCCAGGGCGCTGCCTACGAGCAGTACTTC,CASSSLQGAAYEQYF
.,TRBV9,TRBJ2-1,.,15,TGTGCCAGCAGCCTCCTCCAGGGAGTCAGCAATGAGCAGTTCTTC,CASSLLQGVSNEQFF
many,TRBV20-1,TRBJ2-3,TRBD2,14,TGCAGTGCTGGGACTAGCGGGAGAGTGGATACGCAGTATTTT,CSAGTSGRVDTQYF
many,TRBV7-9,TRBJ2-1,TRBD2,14,TGTGCCAGCAGCTCCGAGTTACTAGCGGGCCCGCAGTTCTTC,CASSSELLAGPQFF
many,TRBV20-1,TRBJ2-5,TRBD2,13,TGCAGTGCTACCGGCGGGGGGCAAGAGACCCAGTACTTC,CSATGGGQETQYF
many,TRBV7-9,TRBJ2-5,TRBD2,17,TGTGCCAGCAGCTTGAGGACTAGCGGGAGTATAGGAGAGACCCAGTACTTC,CASSLRTSGSIGETQYF
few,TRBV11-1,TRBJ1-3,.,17,TGTGCCAGCAGCTTAGGGACCGATCGCTCCTCTGGAAACACCATATATTTT,CASSLGTDRSSGNTIYF
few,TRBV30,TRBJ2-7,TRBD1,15,TGTGCCTGGAGTGTTCCGGACAGGGGAGCCTACGAGCAGTACTTC,CAWSVPDRGAYEQYF
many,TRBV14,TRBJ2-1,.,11,TGTGCCAGCAGCCAAGTCTATGAGCAGTTCTTC,CASSQVYEQFF
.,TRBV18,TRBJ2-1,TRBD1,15,TGTGCCAGCTCAAGCCGGGACAGGACCTACAATGAGCAGTTCTTC,CASSSRDRTYNEQFF
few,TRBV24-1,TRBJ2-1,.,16,TGTGCCACCGGAGGTGGGACCGGGACCTCTATAAATGAGCAGTTCTTC,CATGGGTGTSINEQFF
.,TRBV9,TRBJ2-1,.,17,TGTGCCAGCAGTCTCCCCGGGAGAGGCCGAGGATACAATGAGCAGTTCTTC,CASSLPGRGRGYNEQFF
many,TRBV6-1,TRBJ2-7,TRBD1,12,TGTGCCATACGACAGGGATCCTACGAGCAGTACTTC,CAIRQGSYEQYF
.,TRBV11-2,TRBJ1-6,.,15,TGTGCCAGCAGCCAAGGCCACGGAACCAATTCACCCCTCCACTTT,CASSQGHGTNSPLHF
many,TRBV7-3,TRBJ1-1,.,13,TGTGCCAGCAGCTTAACCAGCGTCACTGAAGCTTTCTTT,CASSLTSVTEAFF
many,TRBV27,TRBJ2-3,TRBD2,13,TGTGCCAGCAAGACTAGCGACACAGATACGCAGTATTTT,CASKTSDTDTQYF
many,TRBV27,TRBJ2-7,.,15,TGTGCCAGCAAAGGCGTAACAGGTGCGATCCGCGAGCAGTACTTC,CASKGVTGAIREQYF
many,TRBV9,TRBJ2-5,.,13,TGTGCCAGCAGCCCAGGACATGAAGAGACCCAGTACTTC,CASSPGHEETQYF
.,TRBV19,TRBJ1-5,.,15,TGTGCCAGTAGTATTGGGCCGGGGGCGTCTCAGCCCCAGCATTTT,CASSIGPGASQPQHF
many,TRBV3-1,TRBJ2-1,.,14,TGTGCCAGCAGCACCCGGGACGCCTACAATGAGCAGTTCTTC,CASSTRDAYNEQFF
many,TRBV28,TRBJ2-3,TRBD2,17,TGTGCCAGCATCACAACCGGGACTAGCGGGTCCACAGATACGCAGTATTTT,CASITTGTSGSTDTQYF
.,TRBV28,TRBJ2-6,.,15,TGTGCCAGCAGTTTCTTGGGTCCTGGGGCCAACGTCCTGACTTTC,CASSFLGPGANVLTF
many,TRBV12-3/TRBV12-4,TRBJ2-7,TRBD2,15,TGTGCCAGCAGACCCGATAGCGGGCGGGACTACGAGCAGTACTTC,CASRPDSGRDYEQYF
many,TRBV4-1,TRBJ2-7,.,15,TGCGCCAGCAGCCAAGATATTAACAGGTTCTACGAGCAGTACTTC,CASSQDINRFYEQYF
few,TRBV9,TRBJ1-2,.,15,TGTGCCAGCACCAGAGCGGGGGGCGTAAACTATGGCTACACCTTC,CASTRAGGVNYGYTF
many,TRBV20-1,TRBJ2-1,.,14,TGCAGTGCTACTGTAAGCGTAGGCTACAATGAGCAGTTCTTC,CSATVSVGYNEQFF
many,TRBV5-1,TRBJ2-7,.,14,TGCGCCAGCAGCAGAGAGGGACAAACCTACGAGCAGTACTTC,CASSREGQTYEQYF
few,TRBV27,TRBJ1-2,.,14,TGTGCCAGCAGTTTCGCTCCGGGCCACTATGGCTACACCTTC,CASSFAPGHYGYTF
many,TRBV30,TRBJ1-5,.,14,TGTGCCTGGGACGGGTCTAATGGCAATCAGCCCCAGCATTTT,CAWDGSNGNQPQHF
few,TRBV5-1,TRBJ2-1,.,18,TGCGCCAGCAGCCCGGGTTGGGGGGGGGAGAGGGGGATGAATGAGCAGTTCTTC,CASSPGWGGERGMNEQFF
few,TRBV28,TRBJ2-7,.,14,TGTGCCAGCAGTTTTCAGGGGGGCACCTACGAGCAGTACTTC,CASSFQGGTYEQYF
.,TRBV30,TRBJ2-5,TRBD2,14,TGTGCCTTCCGCGCGGGAGAGGACGGAGAGACCCAGTACTTC,CAFRAGEDGETQYF
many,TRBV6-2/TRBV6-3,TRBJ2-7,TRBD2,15,TGTGCCAGCAGTTACCGGGGCGGGAGGGCAGACGAGCAGTACTTC,CASSYRGGRADEQYF
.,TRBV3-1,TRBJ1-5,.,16,TGTGCCAGCAGCCCCTCAAGGGGTAGTAGCAATCAGCCCCAGCATTTT,CASSPSRGSSNQPQHF
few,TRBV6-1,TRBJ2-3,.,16,TGTGCCAGCAGTCTTTATAGGAATTCCGGTACAGATACGCAGTATTTT,CASSLYRNSGTDTQYF
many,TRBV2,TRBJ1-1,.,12,TGTGCCAGCAGTGGATTATACACTGAAGCTTTCTTT,CASSGLYTEAFF
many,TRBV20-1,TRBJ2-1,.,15,TGCAGTGCTAGAGTCGGGTCAGGATCCTACAATGAGCAGTTCTTC,CSARVGSGSYNEQFF
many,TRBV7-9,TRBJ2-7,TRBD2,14,TGTGCCAGCAGCTTGTCACTAGCGCGCTACGAGCAGTACTTC,CASSLSLARYEQYF
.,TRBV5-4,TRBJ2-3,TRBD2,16,TGTGCCAGCAGCGGCGGGGCGGGAGTGCCCACAGATACGCAGTATTTT,CASSGGAGVPTDTQYF
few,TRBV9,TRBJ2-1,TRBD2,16,TGTGCCAGCAGCGCCAGCGGGAGGGCCTCTTACAATGAGCAGTTCTTC,CASSASGRASYNEQFF
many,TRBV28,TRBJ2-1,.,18,TGTGCCAGCAGTTTAGGCGCCCCCGGACTAAGCGCCAACAATGAGCAGTTCTTC,CASSLGAPGLSANNEQFF
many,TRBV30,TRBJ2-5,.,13,TGTGCCTGGAGTGGCCGGCTAGCGAAGACCCAGTACTTC,CAWSGRLAKTQYF
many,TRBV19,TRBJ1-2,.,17,TGTGCCAGTAGTATAGATCTGACCTACTCTGTGGGCTATGGCTACACCTTC,CASSIDLTYSVGYGYTF
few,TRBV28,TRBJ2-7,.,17,TGTGCCAGCAGTTTGCCAGGCAGTCCCTCTGACTCCTACAAGCAGTACTTC,CASSLPGSPSDSYKQYF
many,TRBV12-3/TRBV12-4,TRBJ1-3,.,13,TGTGCCAGCGTTCGACACCGAGGAAACACCATATATTTT,CASVRHRGNTIYF
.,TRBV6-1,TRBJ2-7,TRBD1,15,TGTGCCAGCAGTGAGATACCGGGACAGTCCTACGAGCAGTACTTC,CASSEIPGQSYEQYF
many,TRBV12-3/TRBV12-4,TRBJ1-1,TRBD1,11,TGTGCCAGCAGTCCGGACAGGGCGGTTTTCTTT,CASSPDRAVFF
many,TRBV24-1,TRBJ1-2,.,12,TGTGCCACCAGTGAGGGTGACTATGGCTACACCTTC,CATSEGDYGYTF